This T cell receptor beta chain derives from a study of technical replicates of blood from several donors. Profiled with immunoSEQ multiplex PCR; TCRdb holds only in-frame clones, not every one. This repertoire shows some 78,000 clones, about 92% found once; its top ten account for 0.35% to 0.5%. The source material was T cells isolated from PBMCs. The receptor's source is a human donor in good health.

The CDR3 loop is CASSWLAYEQYF. The CDR3 bases are TGTGCCAGCAGTTGGCTAGCCTACGAGCAGTACTTC. This chain joins TRBV2 and TRBJ2-7; D is undetermined. The V gene's germline CDR1 is SNHLY and CDR2 FYNNEI. The CDR3 spans 12 residues. V lost 5 bases and J lost 2, with 7 bases in between.